This is a list of T cell receptor beta chains from one sample in a study of blood T cell repertoires in COVID-19. Here immunoSEQ multiplex PCR was the method, and the copy in TCRdb shows in-frame clones only, minus some. The sample lists around 450,000 clones, roughly 91% occurring once. Sequencing was done on a sample of PBMCs or T cells enriched from blood (not recorded which). The receptors come from a man aged 18 to 35 who had recovered from COVID-19. CDR3s include the opening cysteine and the closing phenylalanine or tryptophan. The D gene is left open where the match is weak. Some rows have no size entry. The others give once, few or many, or a class for an expanded clone.

v_call	clone_size	j_call	d_call	cdr3_aa	cdr3_nt
TRBV24-1	.	TRBJ1-5	.	CATSDTWATQPQHF	TGTGCCACCAGTGATACCTGGGCCACTCAGCCCCAGCATTTT
TRBV19	few	TRBJ1-1	TRBD1	CASSPLTGARNTEAFF	TGTGCCAGTAGTCCGTTGACAGGGGCCAGGAACACTGAAGCTTTCTTT
TRBV2	.	TRBJ1-2	TRBD1	CASSVQGAGGYTF	TGTGCCAGCAGTGTACAGGGGGCGGGTGGCTACACCTTC
TRBV29-1	.	TRBJ1-1	.	CSVEEHGGTEAFF	TGCAGCGTTGAAGAACACGGGGGCACTGAAGCTTTCTTT
TRBV4-2	.	TRBJ1-4	.	CASSRAGTNEKLFF	TGTGCCAGCAGCCGGGCGGGAACTAATGAAAAACTGTTTTTT
TRBV24-1	.	TRBJ2-7	TRBD2	CATSASEGVAGYYEQYF	TGTGCCACCAGTGCCTCAGAAGGAGTAGCGGGATACTACGAGCAGTACTTC
TRBV28	.	TRBJ2-3	TRBD1	CASSYPIRWTGGTQYF	TGTGCCAGCAGTTACCCAATTCGTTGGACAGGGGGTACGCAGTATTTT
TRBV5-8	.	TRBJ1-2	TRBD1	CASSGGQGIRYTF	TGTGCCAGCAGCGGCGGACAGGGGATACGCTACACCTTC
TRBV19	.	TRBJ1-1	TRBD1	CASKHTGAPEAFF	TGTGCCAGTAAACATACAGGGGCCCCTGAAGCTTTCTTT
TRBV10-3	.	TRBJ1-1	.	CAISESRAPGTEAFF	TGTGCCATCAGTGAGTCGAGGGCCCCTGGGACTGAAGCTTTCTTT
TRBV14	.	TRBJ1-4	.	CASSKQTATNEKLFF	TGTGCCAGCAGCAAACAGACAGCAACTAATGAAAAACTGTTTTTT
TRBV12-3/TRBV12-4	.	TRBJ1-2	.	CASTPGVFSGYTF	TGTGCCAGCACCCCAGGGGTCTTTAGTGGCTACACCTTC
TRBV19	.	TRBJ2-1	.	CASGGYNEQFF	TGTGCCAGTGGGGGGTACAATGAGCAGTTCTTC
TRBV11-3	once	TRBJ1-1	.	CASSPAAGGWGEAFF	TGTGCCAGCAGCCCGGCGGCGGGGGGTTGGGGTGAAGCTTTCTTT
TRBV24-1	.	TRBJ1-1	.	CATSRRENTEAFF	TGTGCCACCAGTCGCCGGGAGAACACTGAAGCTTTCTTT
TRBV12-5	.	TRBJ1-1	.	CASGLDITGGVTEAFF	TGTGCTAGTGGTTTGGATATAACCGGGGGGGTCACTGAAGCTTTCTTT
TRBV7-8	.	TRBJ2-4	.	CASSSGGLIFKNIQYF	TGTGCCAGCAGCTCGGGTGGTTTAATCTTCAAAAACATTCAGTACTTC
TRBV27	.	TRBJ2-3	TRBD2	CASSFGGRADTQYF	TGTGCCAGCAGTTTTGGCGGGAGGGCAGATACGCAGTATTTT
TRBV5-1	.	TRBJ1-1	TRBD1	CASSLRGLGTGLNTEAFF	TGCGCCAGCAGCTTACGAGGTTTGGGGACAGGGTTGAACACTGAAGCTTTCTTT
TRBV12-5	.	TRBJ1-1	.	CASALGGRNTEAFF	TGTGCTAGTGCCTTAGGGGGAAGGAACACTGAAGCTTTCTTT
TRBV7-9	.	TRBJ2-5	TRBD1	CASSLGDRVPETQYF	TGTGCCAGCAGCTTAGGGGACAGGGTTCCAGAGACCCAGTACTTC
TRBV9	.	TRBJ1-3	TRBD1	CASSQTPDDRGGNTIYF	TGTGCCAGCAGCCAAACCCCGGACGACAGGGGAGGAAACACCATATATTTT
TRBV10-3	.	TRBJ1-5	TRBD1	CAIRTDRNQPQHF	TGTGCCATCAGAACGGACAGGAATCAGCCCCAGCATTTT
TRBV5-1	.	TRBJ2-1	TRBD2	CASSFAGGESNEQFF	TGCGCCAGCAGCTTCGCGGGAGGGGAGTCCAATGAGCAGTTCTTC
TRBV6-1	.	TRBJ1-3	.	CASSELSSGNTIYF	TGTGCCAGCAGTGAACTAAGCTCTGGAAACACCATATATTTT
TRBV3-1/TRBV3-2	.	TRBJ1-2	.	CASSQAGLNYGYTF	TGTGCCAGCAGCCAAGCTGGGCTAAACTATGGCTACACCTTC
TRBV4-1	.	TRBJ1-6	.	CASSLGLPQQPLHF	TGCGCCAGCAGCCTAGGCTTACCCCAACAGCCCCTCCACTTT
TRBV9	.	TRBJ2-5	TRBD2	CASSAQTSGKETQYF	TGTGCCAGCAGCGCCCAGACTAGCGGAAAAGAGACCCAGTACTTC
TRBV5-1	.	TRBJ2-4	TRBD2	CASSISGRAKNIQYF	TGCGCCAGCAGCATTAGCGGGAGGGCCAAAAACATTCAGTACTTC
TRBV23-1	.	TRBJ1-5	.	CAGVTPQHF	TGCGCCGGAGTGACTCCCCAGCATTTT
TRBV7-6	.	TRBJ2-3	.	CASSLYFGGRPDTQYF	TGTGCCAGCAGCTTATATTTCGGGGGGCGCCCAGATACGCAGTATTTT
TRBV18	once	TRBJ2-1	.	CASSPLLTSGEQFF	TGTGCCAGCTCACCACTCCTTACTTCGGGGGAGCAGTTCTTC
TRBV19	.	TRBJ2-2	.	CASSIGGTVNTGELFF	TGTGCCAGTAGTATAGGCGGGACAGTAAACACCGGGGAGCTGTTTTTT
TRBV7-3	.	TRBJ2-1	TRBD2	CASSRQSGLAYNEQFF	TGTGCCAGCAGCCGACAATCGGGACTAGCCTACAATGAGCAGTTCTTC
TRBV10-2	.	TRBJ2-3	.	CASSVLQGRSTDTQYF	TGCGCCAGCAGTGTCCTACAGGGGAGGAGCACAGATACGCAGTATTTT
TRBV7-3	.	TRBJ1-2	.	CASSLDSYYGYTF	TGTGCCAGCAGCCTAGACAGCTACTATGGCTACACCTTC
TRBV6-5	.	TRBJ1-2	.	CASSPGGREGYTF	TGTGCCAGCAGCCCAGGCGGGCGGGAGGGCTACACCTTC
TRBV10-3	.	TRBJ1-1	TRBD1	CAISDLGQGATEAFF	TGTGCCATCAGTGATCTTGGACAGGGGGCAACTGAAGCTTTCTTT
TRBV12-1	.	TRBJ1-2	.	CASSAGVNYGYTF	TGTGCCAGCAGCGCCGGGGTTAACTATGGCTACACCTTC
TRBV5-1	.	TRBJ2-5	.	CASPDAGTKDFQETQYF	TGCGCCAGCCCCGACGCCGGGACAAAAGACTTCCAAGAGACCCAGTACTTC
TRBV2	.	TRBJ2-7	TRBD1	CASSEWGTGPGEQYF	TGTGCCAGCAGTGAATGGGGGACAGGCCCCGGGGAGCAGTACTTC
TRBV11-3	.	TRBJ2-1	.	CASSPRSTDNNEQFF	TGTGCCAGCAGCCCCCGTTCGACAGACAACAATGAGCAGTTCTTC
TRBV7-2	.	TRBJ1-2	TRBD1	CASSPSGRGLYGYTF	TGTGCCAGCAGCCCTAGCGGCAGGGGGCTCTATGGCTACACCTTC
TRBV6-5	.	TRBJ1-5	.	CASSRGGDQPQHF	TGTGCCAGCAGCAGAGGGGGAGACCAGCCCCAGCATTTT
TRBV27	.	TRBJ1-5	.	CASKYGGAGNQPQHF	TGTGCCAGCAAGTATGGGGGGGCCGGCAATCAGCCCCAGCATTTT
TRBV7-3	.	TRBJ1-1	TRBD1	CASSLDRGAEAFF	TGTGCCAGCAGCTTAGACAGGGGGGCTGAAGCTTTCTTT
TRBV10-3	.	TRBJ1-3	.	CAISDNPRRPGNTIYF	TGTGCCATCAGTGATAATCCGAGGAGACCTGGAAACACCATATATTTT
TRBV7-9	.	TRBJ1-5	TRBD1	CASTGTGDQPQHF	TGTGCCAGCACCGGGACAGGGGATCAGCCCCAGCATTTT
TRBV7-9	few	TRBJ1-2	.	CASTSSDDRANYGYTF	TGTGCCAGCACCTCCAGTGATGACAGAGCTAACTATGGCTACACCTTC
TRBV5-4	few	TRBJ1-6	TRBD1	CASSPGQGTYNSPLHF	TGTGCCAGCAGCCCGGGACAGGGGACCTATAATTCACCCCTCCACTTT
TRBV27	.	TRBJ1-2	TRBD1	CASSLGTAYGYTF	TGTGCCAGCAGTTTAGGGACAGCCTATGGCTACACCTTC
TRBV5-4	.	TRBJ2-1	.	CASSFQGLYNEQFF	TGTGCCAGCAGCTTCCAGGGGCTCTACAATGAGCAGTTCTTC
TRBV5-1	once	TRBJ1-2	TRBD1	CASSLGQGTYGYTF	TGCGCCAGCAGCTTGGGACAGGGGACCTATGGCTACACCTTC
TRBV28	.	TRBJ2-7	.	CASRALGNSYEQYF	TGTGCCAGCAGAGCCCTAGGCAACTCCTACGAGCAGTACTTC
TRBV7-6	.	TRBJ2-1	TRBD2	CASTYEAGGTYNEQFF	TGTGCCAGCACTTATGAAGCGGGAGGGACCTACAATGAGCAGTTCTTC
TRBV12-3/TRBV12-4	.	TRBJ2-7	.	CASSPTVSYEQYF	TGTGCCAGCAGTCCGACAGTCTCCTACGAGCAGTACTTC
TRBV5-1	.	TRBJ2-2	.	CASSLGRKLSTGELFF	TGCGCCAGCAGCTTGGGCCGTAAGCTGAGCACCGGGGAGCTGTTTTTT
TRBV3-1/TRBV3-2	.	TRBJ1-1	.	CASSLAAEAFF	TGTGCCAGCAGCCTGGCAGCTGAAGCTTTCTTT